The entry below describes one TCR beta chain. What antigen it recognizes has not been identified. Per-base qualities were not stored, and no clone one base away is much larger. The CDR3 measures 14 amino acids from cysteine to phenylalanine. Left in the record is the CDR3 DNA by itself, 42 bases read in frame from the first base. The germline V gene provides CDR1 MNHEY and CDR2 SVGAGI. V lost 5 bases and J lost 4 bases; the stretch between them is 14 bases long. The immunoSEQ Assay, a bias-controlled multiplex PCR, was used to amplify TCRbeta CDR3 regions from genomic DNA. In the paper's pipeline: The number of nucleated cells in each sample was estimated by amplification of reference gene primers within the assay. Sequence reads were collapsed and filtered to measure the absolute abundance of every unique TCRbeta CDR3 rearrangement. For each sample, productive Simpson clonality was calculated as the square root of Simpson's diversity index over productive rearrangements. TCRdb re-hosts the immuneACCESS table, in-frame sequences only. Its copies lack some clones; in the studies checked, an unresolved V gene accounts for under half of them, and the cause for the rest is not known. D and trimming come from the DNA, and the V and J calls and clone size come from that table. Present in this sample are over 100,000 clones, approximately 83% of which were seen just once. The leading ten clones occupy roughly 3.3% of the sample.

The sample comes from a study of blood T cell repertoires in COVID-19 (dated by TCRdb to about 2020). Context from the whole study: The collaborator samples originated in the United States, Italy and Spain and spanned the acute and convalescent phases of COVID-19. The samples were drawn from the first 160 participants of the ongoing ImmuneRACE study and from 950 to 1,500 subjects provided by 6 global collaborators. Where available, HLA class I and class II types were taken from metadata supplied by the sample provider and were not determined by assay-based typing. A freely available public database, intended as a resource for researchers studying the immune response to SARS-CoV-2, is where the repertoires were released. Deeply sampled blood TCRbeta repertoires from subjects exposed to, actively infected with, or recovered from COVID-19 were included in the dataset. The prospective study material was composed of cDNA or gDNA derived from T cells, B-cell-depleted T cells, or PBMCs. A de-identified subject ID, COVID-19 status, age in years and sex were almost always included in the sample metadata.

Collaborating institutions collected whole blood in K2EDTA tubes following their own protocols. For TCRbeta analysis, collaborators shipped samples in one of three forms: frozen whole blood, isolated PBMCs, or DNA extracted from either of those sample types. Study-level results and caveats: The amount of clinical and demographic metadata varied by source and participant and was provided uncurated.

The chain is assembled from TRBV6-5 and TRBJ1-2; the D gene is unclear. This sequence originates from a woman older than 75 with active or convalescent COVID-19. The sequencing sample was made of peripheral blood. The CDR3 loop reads CASSNGGLPYGYTF. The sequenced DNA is TGTGCCAGCAGTAACGGTGGACTTCCCTATGGCTACACCTTC.